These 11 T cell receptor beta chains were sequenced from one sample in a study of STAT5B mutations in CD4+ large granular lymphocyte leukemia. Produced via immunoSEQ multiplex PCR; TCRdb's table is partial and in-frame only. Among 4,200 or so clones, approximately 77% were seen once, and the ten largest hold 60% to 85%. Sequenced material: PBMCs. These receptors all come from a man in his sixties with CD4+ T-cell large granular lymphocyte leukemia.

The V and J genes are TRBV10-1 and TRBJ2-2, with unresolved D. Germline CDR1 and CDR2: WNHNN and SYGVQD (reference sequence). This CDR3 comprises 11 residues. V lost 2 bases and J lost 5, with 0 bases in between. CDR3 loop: CASSETGELFF. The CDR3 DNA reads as TGCGCCAGCAGTGAGACCGGGGAGCTGTTTTTT.

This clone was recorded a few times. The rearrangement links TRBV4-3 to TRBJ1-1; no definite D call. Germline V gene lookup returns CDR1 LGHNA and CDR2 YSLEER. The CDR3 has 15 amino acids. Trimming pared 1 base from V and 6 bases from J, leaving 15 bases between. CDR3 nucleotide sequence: TGCGCCAGCAGCCAAGGCCTGCTGGGGAAGCCTGAAGCTTTCTTT. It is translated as CASSQGLLGKPEAFF.

The CDR3 coding sequence is TGTGCCAGCAGCCCAGAGGGGGGTAGGGCCGGGGAGCTGTTTTTT. It encodes CASSPEGGRAGELFF. The chain joins TRBV7-9 to TRBJ2-2; D possibly matches TRBD1 or TRBD2 (6 bases each). V lost 5 bases to trimming and J lost 6 bases, with 16 bases between them. CDR3 size: 15 residues. Germline lookup yields CDR1 SEHNR and CDR2 FQNEAQ (reference sequence). Supplemented by reference TRBV7-9 and TRBJ2-2, the full variable domain reads DTGVSQNPRHKITKRGQNVTFRCDPISEHNRLYWYRQTLGQGPEFLTYFQNEAQLEKSRLLSDRFSAERPKGSFSTLEIQRTEQGDSAMYLCASSPEGGRAGELFFGEGSRLTVL.

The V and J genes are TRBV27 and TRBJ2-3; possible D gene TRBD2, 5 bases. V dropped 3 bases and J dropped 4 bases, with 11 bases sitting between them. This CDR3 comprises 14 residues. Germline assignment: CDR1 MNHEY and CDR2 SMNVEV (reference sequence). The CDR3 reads CASSFGVPPDTQYF. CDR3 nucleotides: TGTGCCAGCAGTTTCGGGGTCCCCCCAGATACGCAGTATTTT.

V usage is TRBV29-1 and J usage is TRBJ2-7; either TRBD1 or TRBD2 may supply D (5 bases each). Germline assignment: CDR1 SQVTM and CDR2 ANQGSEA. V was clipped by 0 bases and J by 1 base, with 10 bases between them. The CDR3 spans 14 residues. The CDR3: CSVEDGGESYEQYF. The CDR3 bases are TGCAGCGTTGAAGATGGGGGTGAATCCTACGAGCAGTACTTC.

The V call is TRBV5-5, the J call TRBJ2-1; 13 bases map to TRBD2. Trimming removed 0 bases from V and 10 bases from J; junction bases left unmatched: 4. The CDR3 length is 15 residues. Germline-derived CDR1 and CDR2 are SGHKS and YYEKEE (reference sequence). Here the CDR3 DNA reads TGTGCCAGCAGCTTGGGAACTAGCGGGGGGGACGAGCAGTTCTTC. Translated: CASSLGTSGGDEQFF.

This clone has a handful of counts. The CDR3 spells CAAPDREDTEAFF. The CDR3, as DNA: TGTGCCGCTCCGGACAGGGAGGACACTGAAGCTTTCTTT. The rearrangement joins TRBV6-1 to TRBJ1-1, with TRBD1 matching 8 bases. The junction had 8 bases not matched to a gene; V was cut back by 11 bases and J by 3 bases. CDR3 size: 13 residues. Germline V gives CDR1 MNHNS, CDR2 SASEGT.

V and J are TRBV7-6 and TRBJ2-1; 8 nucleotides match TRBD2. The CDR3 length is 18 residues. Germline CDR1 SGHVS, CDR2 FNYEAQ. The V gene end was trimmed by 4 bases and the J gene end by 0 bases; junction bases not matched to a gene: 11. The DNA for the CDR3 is TGTGCCAGCAGCTCGCCGGGACTAGGACCCATCTCCTACAATGAGCAGTTCTTC. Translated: CASSSPGLGPISYNEQFF. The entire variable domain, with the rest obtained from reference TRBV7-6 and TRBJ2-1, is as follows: GAGVSQSPRYKVTKRGQDVALRCDPISGHVSLYWYRQALGQGPEFLTYFNYEAQQDKSGLPNDRFSAERPEGSISTLTIQRTEQRDSAMYRCASSSPGLGPISYNEQFFGPGTRLTVL.

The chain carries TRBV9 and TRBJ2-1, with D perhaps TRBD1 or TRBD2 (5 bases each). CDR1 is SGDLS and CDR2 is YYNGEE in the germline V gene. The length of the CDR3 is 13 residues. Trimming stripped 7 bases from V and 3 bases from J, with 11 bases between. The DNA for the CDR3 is TGTGCCAGCGGGGGTACCGACTACAATGAGCAGTTCTTC. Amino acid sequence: CASGGTDYNEQFF.

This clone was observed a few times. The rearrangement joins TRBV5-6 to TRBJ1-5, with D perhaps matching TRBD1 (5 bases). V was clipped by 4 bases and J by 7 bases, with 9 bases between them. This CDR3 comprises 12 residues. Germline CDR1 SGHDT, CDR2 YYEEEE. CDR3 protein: CASSPQGQPQHF. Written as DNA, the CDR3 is TGTGCCAGCAGCCCGCAGGGACAGCCCCAGCATTTT. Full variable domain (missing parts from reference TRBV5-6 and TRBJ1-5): DAGVTQSPTHLIKTRGQQVTLRCSPKSGHDTVSWYQQALGQGPQFIFQYYEEEERQRGNFPDRFSGHQFPNYSSELNVNALLLGDSALYLCASSPQGQPQHFGDGTRLSIL.

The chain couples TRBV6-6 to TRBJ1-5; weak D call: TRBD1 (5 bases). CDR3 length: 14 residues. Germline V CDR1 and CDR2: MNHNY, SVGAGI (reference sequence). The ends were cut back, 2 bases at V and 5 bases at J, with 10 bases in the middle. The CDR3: CASSYVGVHQPQHF. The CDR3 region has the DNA TGTGCCAGCAGTTACGTGGGGGTTCATCAGCCCCAGCATTTT.